The entry that follows covers one T cell receptor beta chain sequence. No antigen is known for it. The repertoire was sequenced with immunoSEQ multiplex PCR; TCRdb's copy has only in-frame clones and lacks some. The sample lists roughly 96,000 clones, 90% to 95% occurring once. The data are from a study of graft-versus-host responses after intestinal transplantation. The CDR3 is 12 residues long. Trimming took 2 bases from V and 8 from J, leaving 7 bases between them. In germline, CDR1 is SGHDN, CDR2 FVKESK. This specimen was unstimulated CD8+ T cells sorted from spleen or lymph node cells, taken before intestinal transplant. The clonotype comes from a human donor who received an intestinal transplant. This chain uses TRBV14 with TRBJ1-3; TRBD1 is a possible D gene (6 bases). The CDR3: CASSQNRDTIYF. The CDR3 DNA reads as TGTGCCAGCAGCCAAAACAGGGACACCATATATTTT.